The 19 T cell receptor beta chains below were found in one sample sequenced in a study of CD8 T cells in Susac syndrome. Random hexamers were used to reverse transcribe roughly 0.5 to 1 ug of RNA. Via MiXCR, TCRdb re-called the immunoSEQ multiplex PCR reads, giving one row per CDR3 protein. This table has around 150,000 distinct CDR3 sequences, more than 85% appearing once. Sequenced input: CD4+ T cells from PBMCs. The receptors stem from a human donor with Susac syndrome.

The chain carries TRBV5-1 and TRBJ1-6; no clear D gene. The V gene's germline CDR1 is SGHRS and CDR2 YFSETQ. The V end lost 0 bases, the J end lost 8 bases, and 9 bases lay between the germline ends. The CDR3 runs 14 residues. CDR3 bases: TGCGCCAGCAGCTTGGGGGCACAAGATTCACCCCTCCACTTT. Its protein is CASSLGAQDSPLHF. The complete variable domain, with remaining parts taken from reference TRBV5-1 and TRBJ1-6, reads KAGVTQTPRYLIKTRGQQVTLSCSPISGHRSVSWYQQTPGQGLQFLFEYFSETQRNKGNFPGRFSGRQFSNSRSEMNVSTLELGDSALYLCASSLGAQDSPLHFGNGTRLTVT.

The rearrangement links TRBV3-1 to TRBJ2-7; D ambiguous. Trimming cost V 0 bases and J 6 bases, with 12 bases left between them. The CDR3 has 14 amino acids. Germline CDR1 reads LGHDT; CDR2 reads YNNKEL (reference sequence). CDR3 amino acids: CASSQDLPQSEQYF. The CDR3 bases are TGTGCCAGCAGCCAAGATCTCCCTCAATCCGAGCAGTACTTC.

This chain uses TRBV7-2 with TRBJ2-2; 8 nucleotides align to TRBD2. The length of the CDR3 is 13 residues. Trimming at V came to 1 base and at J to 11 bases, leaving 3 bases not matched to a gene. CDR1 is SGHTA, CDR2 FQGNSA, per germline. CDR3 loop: CASSLVLADELFF. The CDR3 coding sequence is TGTGCCAGCAGCTTAGTACTAGCGGACGAGCTGTTTTTT.

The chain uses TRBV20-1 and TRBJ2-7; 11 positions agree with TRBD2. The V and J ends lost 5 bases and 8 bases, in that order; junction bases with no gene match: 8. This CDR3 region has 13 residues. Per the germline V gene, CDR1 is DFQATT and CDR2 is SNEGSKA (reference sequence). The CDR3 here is CSAPGLAEPQQYF. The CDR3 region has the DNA TGCAGTGCTCCGGGACTAGCGGAACCTCAGCAGTACTTC.

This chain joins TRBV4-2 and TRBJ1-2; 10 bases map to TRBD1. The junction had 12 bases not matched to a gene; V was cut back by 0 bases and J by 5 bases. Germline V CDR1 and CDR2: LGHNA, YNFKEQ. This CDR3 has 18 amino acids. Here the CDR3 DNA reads TGTGCCAGCAGCCAAGACGCTGGGGGGACAGGGGTGGTTTATGGCTACACCTTC. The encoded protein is CASSQDAGGTGVVYGYTF.

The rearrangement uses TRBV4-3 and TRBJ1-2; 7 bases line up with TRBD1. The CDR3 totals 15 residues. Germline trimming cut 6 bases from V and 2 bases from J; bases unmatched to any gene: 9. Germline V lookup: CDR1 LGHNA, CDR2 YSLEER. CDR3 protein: CASSLLDRENYGYTF. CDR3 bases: TGCGCCAGCAGTCTTCTCGACAGGGAGAACTATGGCTACACCTTC.

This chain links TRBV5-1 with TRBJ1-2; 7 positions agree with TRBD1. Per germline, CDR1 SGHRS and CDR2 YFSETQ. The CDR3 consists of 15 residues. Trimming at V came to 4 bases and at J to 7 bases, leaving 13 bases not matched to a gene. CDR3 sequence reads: CASSTASGTAVGYTF. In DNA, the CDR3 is TGCGCCAGCAGCACGGCGTCCGGGACAGCTGTTGGCTACACCTTC.

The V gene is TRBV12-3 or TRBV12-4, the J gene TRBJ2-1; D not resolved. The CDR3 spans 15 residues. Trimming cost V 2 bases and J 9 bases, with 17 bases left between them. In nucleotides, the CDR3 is TGTGCCAGCAGTTTACGCGCCGAGCCCAGCAGTGAGCAGTTCTTC. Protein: CASSLRAEPSSEQFF.

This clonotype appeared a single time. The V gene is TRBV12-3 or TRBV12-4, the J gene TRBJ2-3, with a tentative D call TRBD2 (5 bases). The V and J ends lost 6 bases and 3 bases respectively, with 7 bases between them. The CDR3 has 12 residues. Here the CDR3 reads CASRPGTDTQYF. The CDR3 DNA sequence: TGTGCCAGCAGACCGGGAACAGATACGCAGTATTTT.

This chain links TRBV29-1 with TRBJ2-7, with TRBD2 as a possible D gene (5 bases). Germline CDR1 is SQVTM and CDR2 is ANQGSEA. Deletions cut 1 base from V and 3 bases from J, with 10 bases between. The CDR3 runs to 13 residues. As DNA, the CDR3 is TGCAGCGTTGAAGGAGGGAGAGGCTACGAGCAGTACTTC. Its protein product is CSVEGGRGYEQYF.

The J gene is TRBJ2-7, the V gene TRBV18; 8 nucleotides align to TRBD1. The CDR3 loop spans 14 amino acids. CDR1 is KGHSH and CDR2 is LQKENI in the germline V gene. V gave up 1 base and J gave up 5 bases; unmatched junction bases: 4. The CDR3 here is CASSPRQGANEQYF. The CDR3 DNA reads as TGTGCCAGCTCACCACGCCAGGGGGCAAACGAGCAGTACTTC.

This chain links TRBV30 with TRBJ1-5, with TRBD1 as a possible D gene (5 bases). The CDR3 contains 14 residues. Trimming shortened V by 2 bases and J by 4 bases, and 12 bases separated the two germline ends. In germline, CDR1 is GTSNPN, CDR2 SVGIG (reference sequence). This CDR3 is CAWSTQGTNQPQHF. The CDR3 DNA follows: TGTGCCTGGAGTACCCAGGGAACAAATCAGCCCCAGCATTTT.

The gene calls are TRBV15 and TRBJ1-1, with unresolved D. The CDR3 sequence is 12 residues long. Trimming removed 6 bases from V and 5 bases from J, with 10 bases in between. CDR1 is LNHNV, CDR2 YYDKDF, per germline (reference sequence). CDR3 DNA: TGTGCCACCAGGGGGATGGGAACTGAAGCTTTCTTT. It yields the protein CATRGMGTEAFF.

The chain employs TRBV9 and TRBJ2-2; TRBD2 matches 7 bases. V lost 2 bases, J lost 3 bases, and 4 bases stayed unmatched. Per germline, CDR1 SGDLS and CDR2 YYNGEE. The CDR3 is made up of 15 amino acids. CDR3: CASSVRLADTGELFF. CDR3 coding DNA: TGTGCCAGCAGCGTGCGGCTAGCGGACACCGGGGAGCTGTTTTTT.

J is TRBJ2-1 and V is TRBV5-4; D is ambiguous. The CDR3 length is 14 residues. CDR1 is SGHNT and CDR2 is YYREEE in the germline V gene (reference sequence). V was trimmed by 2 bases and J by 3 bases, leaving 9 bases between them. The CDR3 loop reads CASSLGVSYNEQFF. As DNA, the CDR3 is TGTGCCAGCAGCTTAGGAGTCAGCTACAATGAGCAGTTCTTC.

The CDR3 nucleotides read TGTGCCAGCAGTCTACCACAACAGGGAACAGATACGCAGTATTTT. This translates into CASSLPQQGTDTQYF. The chain joins TRBV12-3 or TRBV12-4 to TRBJ2-3, with D possibly being TRBD1 (6 bases). Trimming removed 5 bases from V and 3 bases from J, with 15 bases in between. CDR3 length equals 15 residues.

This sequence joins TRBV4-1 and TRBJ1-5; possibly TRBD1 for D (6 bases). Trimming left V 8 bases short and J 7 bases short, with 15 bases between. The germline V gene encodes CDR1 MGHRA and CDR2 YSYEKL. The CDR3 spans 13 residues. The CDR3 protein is CASRRGAGQPQHF. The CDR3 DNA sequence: TGCGCCAGCCGCCGGGGGGCAGGGCAGCCCCAGCATTTT.

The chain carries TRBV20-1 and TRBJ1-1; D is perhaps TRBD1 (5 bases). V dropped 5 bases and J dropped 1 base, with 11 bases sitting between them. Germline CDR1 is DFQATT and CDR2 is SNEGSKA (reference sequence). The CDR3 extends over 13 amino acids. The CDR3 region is CSALPGGNTEAFF. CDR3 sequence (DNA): TGCAGTGCTCTCCCCGGGGGGAACACTGAAGCTTTCTTT.

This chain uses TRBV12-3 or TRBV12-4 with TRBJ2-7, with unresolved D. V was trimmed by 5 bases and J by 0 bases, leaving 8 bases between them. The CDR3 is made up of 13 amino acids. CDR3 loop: CASSRHVSYEQYF. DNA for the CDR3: TGTGCCAGCAGTCGCCATGTCTCCTACGAGCAGTACTTC.